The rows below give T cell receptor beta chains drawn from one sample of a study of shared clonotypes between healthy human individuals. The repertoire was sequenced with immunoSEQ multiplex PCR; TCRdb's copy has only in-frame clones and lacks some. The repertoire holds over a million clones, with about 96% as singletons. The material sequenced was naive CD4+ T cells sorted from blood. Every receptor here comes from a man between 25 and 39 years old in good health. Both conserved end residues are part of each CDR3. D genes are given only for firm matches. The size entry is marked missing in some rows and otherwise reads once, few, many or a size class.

CDR3 DNA: TGTGCCAGCAGCTTTAAAGCTATTAAGGGATACGAGCAGTACTTC
CDR3 protein: CASSFKAIKGYEQYF
J gene: TRBJ2-7
clone size: .
D gene: .
V gene: TRBV7-8

CDR3 DNA: TGTGCCAGCCCTGGGAGGAGCTCTGGAAACACCATATATTTT
CDR3 protein: CASPGRSSGNTIYF
J gene: TRBJ1-3
clone size: .
D gene: .
V gene: TRBV28

CDR3 DNA: TGTGCCAGCAGCCTAACCCGGACAGGCCCGAACTATGGCTACACCTTC
CDR3 protein: CASSLTRTGPNYGYTF
J gene: TRBJ1-2
clone size: once
D gene: TRBD1
V gene: TRBV7-2

CDR3 DNA: TGTGCCAGCAGTACTACCCTGTCCACAGATACGCAGTATTTT
CDR3 protein: CASSTTLSTDTQYF
J gene: TRBJ2-3
clone size: .
D gene: .
V gene: TRBV6-5

CDR3 DNA: TGTGCCAGCAGGACTTTGACAGGGCCCGGGACCTATGGCTACACCTTC
CDR3 protein: CASRTLTGPGTYGYTF
J gene: TRBJ1-2
clone size: .
D gene: TRBD1
V gene: TRBV28

CDR3 DNA: TGTGCCAGCAGTTTATCCGTTGTGGGGGCTGGGTATGGCTACACCTTC
CDR3 protein: CASSLSVVGAGYGYTF
J gene: TRBJ1-2
clone size: .
D gene: .
V gene: TRBV27

CDR3 DNA: TGTGCCAGCAGTTCCGGGACCCGAGGAGAGACCCAGTACTTC
CDR3 protein: CASSSGTRGETQYF
J gene: TRBJ2-5
clone size: .
D gene: .
V gene: TRBV7-3

CDR3 DNA: TGTGCCAGCAGCCAAGTTGACTTCCAAGAGACCCAGTACTTC
CDR3 protein: CASSQVDFQETQYF
J gene: TRBJ2-5
clone size: .
D gene: .
V gene: TRBV14

CDR3 DNA: TGTGCCAGCAGCTCGGGGACTAGCGGGACTGAGCAGTTCTTC
CDR3 protein: CASSSGTSGTEQFF
J gene: TRBJ2-1
clone size: .
D gene: TRBD2
V gene: TRBV11-3

CDR3 DNA: TGTGCCGCAGGGGCCCGCGAGACCCAGTACTTC
CDR3 protein: CAAGARETQYF
J gene: TRBJ2-5
clone size: few
D gene: .
V gene: TRBV27

CDR3 DNA: TGCGCCAGCAGCCAACTGGGGACAGCCACAGATACGCAGTATTTT
CDR3 protein: CASSQLGTATDTQYF
J gene: TRBJ2-3
clone size: .
D gene: TRBD1
V gene: TRBV4-1

CDR3 DNA: TGTGCCAGCAGTGGTATCCCCGACACTGAAGCTTTCTTT
CDR3 protein: CASSGIPDTEAFF
J gene: TRBJ1-1
clone size: once
D gene: .
V gene: TRBV2

CDR3 DNA: TGTGCCAGCAGCGTAGCTAGCGGACGCACAGATACGCAGTATTTT
CDR3 protein: CASSVASGRTDTQYF
J gene: TRBJ2-3
clone size: .
D gene: TRBD2
V gene: TRBV9

CDR3 DNA: TGTGCCAGTAGGCGACAGGGGGGGAGCAATCAGCCCCAGCATTTT
CDR3 protein: CASRRQGGSNQPQHF
J gene: TRBJ1-5
clone size: .
D gene: TRBD1
V gene: TRBV19

CDR3 DNA: TGTGCCAGCAGTGAATACGAGGGTGGGCTGCCGGACACTGAAGCTTTCTTT
CDR3 protein: CASSEYEGGLPDTEAFF
J gene: TRBJ1-1
clone size: .
D gene: .
V gene: TRBV6-1

CDR3 DNA: TGTGCCAGCAGTGTACCCTGGATGACTCCAACCGCCTACAATGAGCAGTTCTTC
CDR3 protein: CASSVPWMTPTAYNEQFF
J gene: TRBJ2-1
clone size: .
D gene: .
V gene: TRBV6-1

CDR3 DNA: TGTGCCAGCAGTGTTTCGGAAAACAATGAGCAGTTCTTC
CDR3 protein: CASSVSENNEQFF
J gene: TRBJ2-1
clone size: .
D gene: .
V gene: TRBV6-1

CDR3 DNA: TGTGCCAGCAGTGAGGGACAGGGGCGGAATCAGCCCCAGCATTTT
CDR3 protein: CASSEGQGRNQPQHF
J gene: TRBJ1-5
clone size: .
D gene: TRBD1
V gene: TRBV6-1

CDR3 DNA: TGCAGCGTTGCGGTTCTGGGGCTAGCGAGCACAGATACGCAGTATTTT
CDR3 protein: CSVAVLGLASTDTQYF
J gene: TRBJ2-3
clone size: .
D gene: .
V gene: TRBV29-1

CDR3 DNA: TGTGCCAGTAGTATAGCGGTGGGGGGGATGAACACTGAAGCTTTCTTT
CDR3 protein: CASSIAVGGMNTEAFF
J gene: TRBJ1-1
clone size: .
D gene: .
V gene: TRBV19

CDR3 DNA: TGTGCCAGCAGGCGTGGGGAGTCTGGGGCCAACGTCCTGACTTTC
CDR3 protein: CASRRGESGANVLTF
J gene: TRBJ2-6
clone size: .
D gene: .
V gene: TRBV2

CDR3 DNA: TGTGCCAGTAAGGCAAGTTGGGGTGTGAGGGATGAGCAGTTCTTC
CDR3 protein: CASKASWGVRDEQFF
J gene: TRBJ2-1
clone size: .
D gene: .
V gene: TRBV19

CDR3 DNA: TGCGCCAGCAGCCAAGATTTCGACTCTACTATGACTGAGCAGTTCTTC
CDR3 protein: CASSQDFDSTMTEQFF
J gene: TRBJ2-1
clone size: .
D gene: .
V gene: TRBV4-3

CDR3 DNA: TGCAGCATGACCGGTGGTAGCGGGATGAATGAGCAGTTCTTC
CDR3 protein: CSMTGGSGMNEQFF
J gene: TRBJ2-1
clone size: .
D gene: TRBD2
V gene: TRBV29-1

CDR3 DNA: TGTGCCAGCAGCGTCGGGACCATCTCCTACGAGCAGTACTTC
CDR3 protein: CASSVGTISYEQYF
J gene: TRBJ2-7
clone size: .
D gene: .
V gene: TRBV9

CDR3 DNA: TGTGCCAGCAGTTCCCCTAGGACAGGGGGCGCAAAGACCCAGTACTTC
CDR3 protein: CASSSPRTGGAKTQYF
J gene: TRBJ2-5
clone size: .
D gene: TRBD1
V gene: TRBV27

CDR3 DNA: TGTGCCAGCAGCGTAGACCCAGCGGGTTCCTACAATGAGCAGTTCTTC
CDR3 protein: CASSVDPAGSYNEQFF
J gene: TRBJ2-1
clone size: .
D gene: .
V gene: TRBV9

CDR3 DNA: TGTGCCAGCAGCTGGCTAATCCGGGACAGCAAAGAGACCCAGTACTTC
CDR3 protein: CASSWLIRDSKETQYF
J gene: TRBJ2-5
clone size: .
D gene: TRBD1
V gene: TRBV7-9

CDR3 DNA: TGTGCCAGCAGCCAAACGGGCGGGACAGGGGGGTTCGAGCAGTACTTC
CDR3 protein: CASSQTGGTGGFEQYF
J gene: TRBJ2-7
clone size: .
D gene: TRBD1
V gene: TRBV4-2

CDR3 DNA: TGTGCCAGCAGCTTCGGGACTAGCGGAACTAGCACAGATACGCAGTATTTT
CDR3 protein: CASSFGTSGTSTDTQYF
J gene: TRBJ2-3
clone size: .
D gene: TRBD2
V gene: TRBV5-6

CDR3 DNA: TGTGCCAGCAGCTTCGCCGGACAGTACAATGAGCAGTTCTTC
CDR3 protein: CASSFAGQYNEQFF
J gene: TRBJ2-1
clone size: .
D gene: .
V gene: TRBV11-2

CDR3 DNA: TGTGCCAGCAGCGTAACGACGACGAACACCGGGGAGCTGTTTTTT
CDR3 protein: CASSVTTTNTGELFF
J gene: TRBJ2-2
clone size: .
D gene: .
V gene: TRBV9

CDR3 DNA: TGTGCCAGTAGTATCATGGGACAGGGAACAGATACGCAGTATTTT
CDR3 protein: CASSIMGQGTDTQYF
J gene: TRBJ2-3
clone size: .
D gene: TRBD1
V gene: TRBV19

CDR3 DNA: TGTGCCAGCAGCCAGGGGGCCCAAGAGACCCAGTACTTC
CDR3 protein: CASSQGAQETQYF
J gene: TRBJ2-5
clone size: .
D gene: .
V gene: TRBV14

CDR3 DNA: TGTGCCAGCTCACCTGCGGCGGCTGTGGAGACCCAGTACTTC
CDR3 protein: CASSPAAAVETQYF
J gene: TRBJ2-5
clone size: .
D gene: .
V gene: TRBV18

CDR3 DNA: TGTGCCAGCTCACCCGGACTAGCAGCCTACGAGCAGTACTTC
CDR3 protein: CASSPGLAAYEQYF
J gene: TRBJ2-7
clone size: .
D gene: TRBD2
V gene: TRBV18

CDR3 DNA: TGTGCCAGCAGCTTGGTTCAGAGCGCCTACGAGCAGTACTTC
CDR3 protein: CASSLVQSAYEQYF
J gene: TRBJ2-7
clone size: .
D gene: .
V gene: TRBV5-5

CDR3 DNA: TGTGCCAGCAGAGACAGGGTAGTGGGCACTGAAGCTTTCTTT
CDR3 protein: CASRDRVVGTEAFF
J gene: TRBJ1-1
clone size: .
D gene: TRBD1
V gene: TRBV6-1

CDR3 DNA: TGTGCCAGCAGTAGCGGGTTCACTGAAGCTTTCTTT
CDR3 protein: CASSSGFTEAFF
J gene: TRBJ1-1
clone size: .
D gene: .
V gene: TRBV2

CDR3 DNA: TGTGCCAGCAGCGTAGGGACAGGGCCCGGGGAGCTGTTTTTT
CDR3 protein: CASSVGTGPGELFF
J gene: TRBJ2-2
clone size: .
D gene: TRBD1
V gene: TRBV9

CDR3 DNA: TGTGCCAGCAGGAGGACAGGGGGCGATGGCTACACCTTC
CDR3 protein: CASRRTGGDGYTF
J gene: TRBJ1-2
clone size: .
D gene: TRBD1
V gene: TRBV25-1

CDR3 DNA: TGTGCCATCAGTGAGTCTAGGACAAGTAGCAATCAGCCCCAGCATTTT
CDR3 protein: CAISESRTSSNQPQHF
J gene: TRBJ1-5
clone size: .
D gene: .
V gene: TRBV10-3

CDR3 DNA: TGTGCCAGCAGCCAACAGGGGCTCGAAGCTTTCTTT
CDR3 protein: CASSQQGLEAFF
J gene: TRBJ1-1
clone size: .
D gene: TRBD1
V gene: TRBV27

CDR3 DNA: TGCGCCAGCAGCCCCCCGGGACTACCCTATGAGCAGTTCTTC
CDR3 protein: CASSPPGLPYEQFF
J gene: TRBJ2-1
clone size: .
D gene: TRBD2
V gene: TRBV5-1